These 8 T cell receptor beta chains were all obtained from the same sample, sequenced in a study of CD4 T cells in relation to SARS-CoV-2 and coronaviruses. These receptors are not linked to any known antigen. Unexposed donor CD4+ T cells date from about 2011-2018, before the COVID-19 pandemic. Isolation of CD4+ T cells took place after around eleven days in culture. The protocol was immunoSEQ multiplex PCR, while the TCRdb copy is restricted to in-frame clones and leaves out a portion. The data contain tens of thousands of clones, about 70% of them singletons. Specimen: CD4+ T cells from PBMCs, cultured in vitro. All receptors derive from a human donor in good health.

The V and J genes are TRBV3-1 (or the pseudogene TRBV3-2) and TRBJ2-3; D remains ambiguous. Germline V lookup: CDR1 LGHDT, CDR2 YNNKEL (reference sequence). Trimming pared 3 bases from V and 5 bases from J, leaving 6 bases between. This CDR3 contains 12 residues. The CDR3: CASSHNLDTQYF. The CDR3 nucleotides are TGTGCCAGCAGCCACAACCTAGATACGCAGTATTTT.

This clone occurred a few times. The genes are TRBV29-1 and TRBJ2-1; TRBD1 is a possible D gene (6 bases). The germline V and J ends were trimmed by 7 bases and 6 bases, with 16 bases remaining between them. The germline gives CDR1 SQVTM, CDR2 ANQGSEA. There are 13 residues in the CDR3. CDR3 DNA: TGCAGCGGGGGGCGTCAGGCGGGCAATGAGCAGTTCTTC. It encodes CSGGRQAGNEQFF.

V and J are TRBV6-2 or TRBV6-3 and TRBJ2-1, with 12 bases matching TRBD2. The CDR3 has 18 amino acids. After removal of 6 bases from V and 7 bases from J, the junction contained 16 bases not matched to a gene. Germline lookup yields CDR1 MNHEY and CDR2 SVGEGT. CDR3 amino acids: CASSRPLLAGGRRNEQFF. In DNA form, the CDR3 reads TGTGCCAGCAGCCGCCCCCTGCTAGCGGGGGGGCGTCGGAATGAGCAGTTCTTC.

The chain is built from TRBV18 and TRBJ2-7; D tentatively reads TRBD1 or TRBD2 (5 bases each). CDR3 length: 15 residues. Germline loops: CDR1 KGHSH, CDR2 LQKENI. The V end was cut by 3 bases, the J end by 3 bases, with 15 bases between. CDR3 region: CASSPSGTVGYEQYF. The DNA of the CDR3 is TGTGCCAGCTCACCCTCCGGGACGGTGGGCTACGAGCAGTACTTC. The full variable domain, its missing parts supplied by reference TRBV18 and TRBJ2-7, is NAGVMQNPRHLVRRRGQEARLRCSPMKGHSHVYWYRQLPEEGLKFMVYLQKENIIDESGMPKERFSAEFPKEGPSILRIQQVVRGDSAAYFCASSPSGTVGYEQYFGPGTRLTVT.

The V gene is TRBV11-3, the J gene TRBJ2-1; 11 bases line up with TRBD1. Germline values: CDR1 SGHNT, CDR2 YENEEA. The length of the CDR3 is 18 residues. The V segment lost 4 bases and the J segment 7 bases; nucleotides outside the gene matches: 15. Here the CDR3 reads CASSYGQGARSGRNEQFF. In DNA form, the CDR3 reads TGTGCCAGCAGCTACGGACAGGGGGCGAGGAGCGGTAGGAATGAGCAGTTCTTC. The full variable domain, with the rest looked up from reference TRBV11-3 and TRBJ2-1, is EAGVVQSPRYKIIEKKQPVAFWCNPISGHNTLYWYLQNLGQGPELLIRYENEEAVDDSQLPKDRFSAERLKGVDSTLKIQPAELGDSAVYLCASSYGQGARSGRNEQFFGPGTRLTVL.

The rearrangement uses TRBV7-2 and TRBJ1-2; 7 nucleotides match TRBD1. Germline V gene lookup returns CDR1 SGHTA and CDR2 FQGNSA. The V and J ends lost 4 bases and 5 bases, in that order; junction bases with no gene match: 7. This CDR3 has 14 amino acids. The CDR3 here is CASSSTGLKYGYTF. The DNA for the CDR3 is TGTGCCAGCAGCTCGACAGGGTTGAAGTATGGCTACACCTTC.

V and J are TRBV6-1 and TRBJ2-1; D gene ambiguous. Deletions cut 3 bases from V and 3 bases from J, with 12 bases between. The CDR3 is 15 residues long. The V gene's germline CDR1 is MNHNS and CDR2 SASEGT. This CDR3 is CASSDKTESYNEQFF. Written as DNA, the CDR3 is TGTGCCAGCAGTGATAAGACGGAGAGCTACAATGAGCAGTTCTTC.

This chain uses TRBV6-5 with TRBJ2-6; D uncertain. Germline V gene sequence: CDR1 MNHEY, CDR2 SVGAGI. There are 13 residues in the CDR3. Trimming cost V 7 bases and J 1 base, with 5 bases left between them. As DNA, the CDR3 is TGTGCCAGCATGGGTTCTGGGGCCAACGTCCTGACTTTC. It yields the protein CASMGSGANVLTF.